A selection of T cell receptor beta chains follows, all from one sample in a study of cytomegalovirus exposure and HLA in healthy donors. Generated by immunoSEQ multiplex PCR, the TCRdb table keeps only in-frame clones and is missing some. Here the sample spans 30,000 to 45,000 clones, roughly 84% being singletons. The sequenced sample was PBMCs. Every receptor here comes from a woman aged 18 to 35 in good health and CMV-seronegative. The CDR3 runs from the conserved cysteine through the conserved F or W.

J: TRBJ1-5; V: TRBV5-6; CDR3: CASSLTGRNQPQHF
J: TRBJ1-1; V: TRBV5-4; CDR3: CASSPQGIGLNTEAFF
J: TRBJ1-1; V: TRBV11-2; CDR3: CASSLEAGFPTTFF
J: TRBJ2-7; V: TRBV5-5; CDR3: CASSSRGPSAYEQYF
J: TRBJ2-7; V: TRBV4-1; CDR3: CASSQEKRTSGYEQYF
J: TRBJ1-1; V: TRBV10-3; CDR3: CAISGETGGTEAFF
J: TRBJ2-3; V: TRBV5-1; CDR3: CASSTGDRGLADTQYF
J: TRBJ2-7; V: TRBV7-6; CDR3: CASSLSAGEGRGVYF
J: TRBJ1-1; V: TRBV5-1; CDR3: CASSSQGDTEAFF
J: TRBJ2-1; V: TRBV19; CDR3: CASSIEFPLRLAGAHEQFF
J: TRBJ2-7; V: TRBV5-1; CDR3: CASSLSRDRIVREQYF
J: TRBJ1-2; V: TRBV28; CDR3: CASSLIDGSYYGYPF
J: TRBJ1-1; V: TRBV5-6; CDR3: CASRPDIHRAIDTEAFF
J: TRBJ1-2; V: TRBV6-5; CDR3: CASSYPPGQGGGYTF
J: TRBJ2-3; V: TRBV7-3; CDR3: CASSSGLALTDTQYF
J: TRBJ2-5; V: TRBV5-6; CDR3: CASSSDRSRKETQYF
J: TRBJ1-5; V: TRBV28; CDR3: CASSFGDNQPQNF
J: TRBJ2-5; V: TRBV7-6; CDR3: CASSLGNEETQHF
J: TRBJ2-3; V: TRBV13; CDR3: CASSTGLAETDTQYF
J: TRBJ2-1; V: TRBV11-3; CDR3: CASSLGGGGANEQFF
J: TRBJ2-1; V: TRBV6-4; CDR3: CASSPKDSYNEQFF
J: TRBJ2-3; V: TRBV5-1; CDR3: CASSLVGSGGSTDTQYF
J: TRBJ2-7; V: TRBV19; CDR3: CASSISLAPTYEQYF
J: TRBJ2-2; V: TRBV6-4; CDR3: CASSDSPSGDTGELFF